These T cell receptor beta chains were read from a single sample in a study of cytomegalovirus exposure and HLA in healthy donors. Clones were read by immunoSEQ multiplex PCR, and TCRdb kept only the in-frame ones, dropping some. Of 130,000 or so clones in the sample, roughly 78% were seen once. Sample: PBMCs. The receptors originated from a woman in her 40s in good health and CMV-seronegative. Both conserved end residues are part of each CDR3. The D gene is left open where the match is weak. The size of a clone is reported for some rows only, either as once, few or many, or as a class for expanded clones.

V: TRBV5-1
size: -
D: TRBD2
J: TRBJ2-1
CDR3: CASSLATSGSVRYNEQFF
DNA: TGCGCCAGCAGCTTGGCTACTAGCGGGTCCGTGCGGTACAATGAGCAGTTCTTC

V: TRBV19
size: few
D: -
J: TRBJ2-7
CDR3: CASSISKGHIYEQYF
DNA: TGTGCCAGTAGTATCTCGAAGGGACACATATACGAGCAGTACTTC

V: TRBV11-2
size: once
D: -
J: TRBJ1-4
CDR3: CASSSRVGAHNEKLFF
DNA: TGTGCCAGCAGCTCACGGGTGGGGGCGCACAATGAAAAACTGTTTTTT

V: TRBV28
size: -
D: -
J: TRBJ1-2
CDR3: CASTSTGYGYTF
DNA: TGTGCCAGCACTTCCACTGGCTATGGCTACACCTTC

V: TRBV15
size: -
D: TRBD2
J: TRBJ2-7
CDR3: CATSPQREGDYEQYF
DNA: TGTGCCACCAGCCCCCAGCGGGAGGGTGATTACGAGCAGTACTTC

V: TRBV5-8
size: -
D: -
J: TRBJ2-1
CDR3: CASSLLPGSYNEQFF
DNA: TGTGCCAGCAGCTTGCTGCCGGGCTCCTACAATGAGCAGTTCTTC

V: TRBV4-2
size: -
D: TRBD2
J: TRBJ2-1
CDR3: CASSQSTGTSGRYNEQFF
DNA: TGTGCCAGCAGCCAATCTACCGGGACTAGCGGGAGGTACAATGAGCAGTTCTTC

V: TRBV5-1
size: -
D: -
J: TRBJ1-2
CDR3: CASSWEQGPGYTF
DNA: TGCGCCAGCAGCTGGGAACAGGGACCCGGCTACACCTTC

V: TRBV5-1
size: -
D: -
J: TRBJ2-7
CDR3: CASSLERAGEQYF
DNA: TGCGCCAGCAGCTTGGAAAGGGCGGGTGAGCAGTACTTC

V: TRBV5-1
size: -
D: -
J: TRBJ1-4
CDR3: CASSSTTRGAYEKLFF
DNA: TGCGCCAGCAGCTCGACGACCCGGGGGGCGTATGAAAAACTGTTTTTT

V: TRBV5-5
size: -
D: TRBD2
J: TRBJ2-1
CDR3: CASSLTSAQDEQFF
DNA: TGTGCCAGCAGCTTGACTAGCGCGCAGGATGAGCAGTTCTTC

V: TRBV7-9
size: -
D: -
J: TRBJ2-6
CDR3: CASSPRGGQSGANVLTF
DNA: TGTGCCAGCAGCCCCCGGGGTGGTCAGTCTGGGGCCAACGTCCTGACTTTC

V: TRBV7-3
size: -
D: -
J: TRBJ2-2
CDR3: CASSPLIGGELFF
DNA: TGTGCCAGCAGCCCTCTTATCGGGGGGGAGCTGTTTTTT

V: TRBV2
size: -
D: -
J: TRBJ2-6
CDR3: CASSLSGANVLTF
DNA: TGTGCCAGCAGCCTCTCTGGGGCCAACGTCCTGACTTTC

V: TRBV11-2
size: -
D: -
J: TRBJ2-1
CDR3: CASSLVTGPYNEQFF
DNA: TGTGCCAGCAGCTTAGTCACGGGTCCCTACAATGAGCAGTTCTTC

V: TRBV27
size: -
D: -
J: TRBJ2-7
CDR3: CASSLVRAGEQYF
DNA: TGTGCCAGCAGTTTGGTTAGGGCGGGGGAGCAGTACTTC

V: TRBV5-1
size: -
D: TRBD1
J: TRBJ2-7
CDR3: CASSTGTGGYEQYF
DNA: TGCGCCAGCAGCACGGGGACAGGGGGCTACGAGCAGTACTTC

V: TRBV9
size: -
D: -
J: TRBJ1-5
CDR3: CASSVGLSNQPQHF
DNA: TGTGCCAGCAGCGTAGGTCTTAGCAATCAGCCCCAGCATTTT

V: TRBV5-1
size: -
D: -
J: TRBJ2-5
CDR3: CASSHRTAQETQYF
DNA: TGCGCCAGCAGCCACCGGACAGCCCAAGAGACCCAGTACTTC

V: TRBV6-6
size: -
D: -
J: TRBJ2-6
CDR3: CASSAGSGANGLTF
DNA: TGTGCCAGCTCCGCAGGGTCTGGGGCCAACGGCCTGACTTTC

V: TRBV11-2
size: -
D: TRBD2
J: TRBJ2-3
CDR3: CASSLPKTSGDTDTQYF
DNA: TGTGCCAGCAGCTTACCCAAGACTAGCGGAGACACAGATACGCAGTATTTT

V: TRBV28
size: -
D: TRBD1
J: TRBJ1-5
CDR3: CASSRPGTGVNQPQHF
DNA: TGTGCCAGCAGTCGCCCCGGGACAGGCGTCAATCAGCCCCAGCATTTT

V: TRBV19
size: -
D: -
J: TRBJ2-5
CDR3: CASSIRFGETQYF
DNA: TGTGCCAGTAGTATCCGATTCGGGGAGACCCAGTACTTC

V: TRBV6-1
size: -
D: TRBD1
J: TRBJ2-7
CDR3: CASSEGGQRGTGF
DNA: TGTGCCAGCAGTGAAGGGGGACAGAGGGGAACAGGCTTC

V: TRBV28
size: -
D: TRBD2
J: TRBJ2-7
CDR3: CASSPGTSETYEQYF
DNA: TGTGCCAGCAGTCCCGGGACTAGCGAAACCTACGAGCAGTACTTC

V: TRBV7-3
size: once
D: TRBD1
J: TRBJ1-2
CDR3: CASSFDRGNPTF
DNA: TGTGCCAGCAGCTTTGACAGGGGAAATCCCACCTTC

V: TRBV28
size: -
D: -
J: TRBJ1-4
CDR3: CASSPPAATNEKLFF
DNA: TGTGCCAGCAGTCCCCCGGCGGCAACTAATGAAAAACTGTTTTTT

V: TRBV7-9
size: once
D: TRBD1
J: TRBJ2-7
CDR3: CASGDRQGNDYEQYF
DNA: TGTGCCAGCGGAGACCGACAGGGGAATGACTACGAGCAGTACTTC

V: TRBV29-1
size: -
D: -
J: TRBJ1-2
CDR3: CSVAGQAYGYTF
DNA: TGCAGCGTAGCCGGACAAGCCTATGGCTACACCTTC

V: TRBV5-1
size: once
D: -
J: TRBJ2-3
CDR3: CASSLAEGRTDTQYF
DNA: TGCGCCAGCAGCTTGGCCGAGGGTCGTACAGATACGCAGTATTTT

V: TRBV18
size: -
D: -
J: TRBJ1-1
CDR3: CASSPLRLSDLNTEAFF
DNA: TGTGCCAGCTCACCACTTCGTTTGTCGGACTTGAACACTGAAGCTTTCTTT

V: TRBV2
size: -
D: -
J: TRBJ1-5
CDR3: CASSAGPRNQPQHF
DNA: TGTGCCAGCAGTGCAGGGCCCCGCAATCAGCCCCAGCATTTT

V: TRBV15
size: -
D: -
J: TRBJ1-5
CDR3: CATSRDGGSNQPQHF
DNA: TGTGCCACCAGCAGAGATGGCGGTAGCAATCAGCCCCAGCATTTT

V: TRBV5-1
size: once
D: -
J: TRBJ2-1
CDR3: CASSPDPGYEQFF
DNA: TGCGCCAGCAGCCCTGACCCAGGCTATGAGCAGTTCTTC

V: TRBV5-1
size: -
D: -
J: TRBJ2-2
CDR3: CASSLGGVNTGELFF
DNA: TGCGCCAGCAGCTTAGGGGGAGTGAACACCGGGGAGCTGTTTTTT

V: TRBV7-8
size: -
D: TRBD1
J: TRBJ1-2
CDR3: CASSLREGADNYGYTF
DNA: TGTGCCAGCAGCTTACGGGAGGGGGCGGATAACTATGGCTACACCTTC